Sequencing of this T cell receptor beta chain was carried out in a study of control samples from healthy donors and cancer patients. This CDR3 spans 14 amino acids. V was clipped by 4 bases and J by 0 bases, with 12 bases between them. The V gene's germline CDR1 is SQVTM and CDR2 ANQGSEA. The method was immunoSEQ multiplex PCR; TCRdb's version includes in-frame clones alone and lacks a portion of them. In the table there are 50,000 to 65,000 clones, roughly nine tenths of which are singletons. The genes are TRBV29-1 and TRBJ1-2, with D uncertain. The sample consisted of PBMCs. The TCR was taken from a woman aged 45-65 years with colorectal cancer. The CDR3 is CSVARDNTNYGYTF. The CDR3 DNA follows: TGCAGCGTTGCACGCGATAATACTAACTATGGCTACACCTTC.